Shown below are 20 T cell receptor beta chains from a single sample sequenced in a study of identical twins. TCRdb called the 5' RACE reads again in MiXCR, with one record for every CDR3 protein. The sample shows 510,000 or so distinct CDR3 sequences, about 15% of them seen only once. The same data also contributed to another study, on yellow fever vaccine responses in identical twins.

Source material: CD4+ T cells sorted from blood. These TCRs come from a woman between 18 and 30 years old in good health.

This clonotype was recorded a few times. V and J are TRBV18 and TRBJ2-2; 11 nucleotides agree with TRBD2. Germline-derived CDR1 and CDR2 are KGHSH and LQKENI. J lost 4 bases, V lost 4 bases, and 5 bases had no gene match. The CDR3 runs to 16 residues. The CDR3 protein is CASSQPGLAATGELFF. As DNA, the CDR3 is TGTGCCAGCTCACAGCCGGGACTAGCGGCCACCGGGGAGCTGTTTTTT.

The chain recombines TRBV5-1 with TRBJ2-1; 14 nucleotides align to TRBD2. The CDR3 spans 19 residues. V lost 6 bases to trimming and J lost 0 bases; unmatched junction nucleotides: 11. Germline V lookup: CDR1 SGHRS, CDR2 YFSETQ. CDR3 nucleotide sequence: TGCGCCAGCACCGGACTAGCGGGGGGACTTACGAGCTCCTACAATGAGCAGTTCTTC. The encoded protein is CASTGLAGGLTSSYNEQFF.

The chain joins TRBV11-3 to TRBJ1-2; D uncertain. Trimming took off 5 bases at V and 8 bases at J, with 21 bases between the two ends. Germline-derived CDR1 and CDR2 are SGHNT and YENEEA. The length of the CDR3 is 15 residues. DNA for the CDR3: TGTGCCAGCAGCCCGGACGCTAATATGAATAACGGCTACACCTTC. Translating gives CASSPDANMNNGYTF.

This clonotype was recorded a few times. V usage is TRBV5-6 and J usage is TRBJ2-7; 7 nucleotides match TRBD1. V lost 4 bases to trimming and J lost 3 bases; unmatched junction nucleotides: 10. The germline V gene encodes CDR1 SGHDT and CDR2 YYEEEE. CDR3 length: 15 residues. The CDR3 here is CASSQRKGGLYEQYF. The CDR3 DNA follows: TGTGCCAGCAGCCAAAGGAAAGGGGGCCTCTACGAGCAGTACTTC.

This clonotype occurred a few times. V usage is TRBV7-9 and J usage is TRBJ2-1; 7 bases match TRBD2. Trimming took 5 bases from V and 4 from J; bases not matched to a gene: 8. The CDR3 covers 15 residues. In germline, CDR1 is SEHNR, CDR2 FQNEAQ (reference sequence). CDR3 bases: TGTGCCAGCAGCCCGACTAGCTTTTCGTACAATGAGCAGTTCTTC. It is translated as CASSPTSFSYNEQFF.

This clonotype was recorded a few times. CDR3 nucleotide sequence: TGTGCCAGCAGTTTAGCCCAGGGGGCGCGGGGCTACACCTTC. As protein: CASSLAQGARGYTF. The genes are TRBV28 and TRBJ1-2; 8 bases align to TRBD1. The CDR3 length is 14 residues. V shed 2 bases, J shed 8 bases, and the junction held 7 bases outside the gene matches. CDR1 is MDHEN, CDR2 SYDVKM, per germline.

This clonotype was found a few times. V usage is TRBV2 and J usage is TRBJ2-3, with TRBD2 identical over 10 bases. This CDR3 comprises 14 residues. J lost 6 bases, V lost 10 bases, and 10 bases had no gene match. Germline CDR1 is SNHLY and CDR2 is FYNNEI. The CDR3 protein is CATSGSLVGDTQYF. The CDR3 nucleotides are TGTGCCACTAGCGGGAGCTTGGTCGGCGATACGCAGTATTTT.

This clonotype was counted only a few times. V gene TRBV5-1 combines with J gene TRBJ2-7, with D unclear. The V and J ends lost 0 bases and 5 bases respectively, with 12 bases between them. In germline, CDR1 is SGHRS, CDR2 YFSETQ. The CDR3 has 14 amino acids. CDR3 amino acids: CASSLDYTTHEQYF. Written as DNA, the CDR3 is TGCGCCAGCAGCTTGGACTATACTACCCACGAGCAGTACTTC.

The chain joins TRBV12-3 or TRBV12-4 to TRBJ2-7; D uncertain. CDR3 length: 14 residues. V dropped 1 base and J dropped 7 bases, with 14 bases sitting between them. The CDR3 bases are TGTGCCAGCAGTTTAGGAGCCCCATCCCGGGAGCAGTACTTC. Translation: CASSLGAPSREQYF.

This clonotype was counted between two and nine times. This chain links TRBV25-1 with TRBJ2-5; 7 nucleotides match TRBD1. This CDR3 contains 14 residues. CDR1 and CDR2 (germline): MGHDK, SYGVNS. V lost 1 base and J lost 5; bases outside the gene matches: 4. The CDR3 DNA follows: TGTGCCAGCAGTGAATGGGGACAGAGGGAGACCCAGTACTTC. It translates to CASSEWGQRETQYF.

The V and J genes are TRBV20-1 and TRBJ2-7; possible D gene TRBD2, 5 bases. Trimming removed 0 bases at V and 4 bases at J, with 16 bases between. This CDR3 has 15 amino acids. Germline lookup yields CDR1 DFQATT and CDR2 SNEGSKA (reference sequence). The CDR3 region is CSARDRLALRYEQYF. CDR3 sequence (DNA): TGCAGTGCTAGAGATCGTCTAGCATTGAGGTACGAGCAGTACTTC.

This clonotype was seen at least ten times. V gene TRBV12-3 or TRBV12-4 combines with J gene TRBJ2-1; D not resolved. V lost 3 bases and J 4 bases, leaving 16 bases between the germline ends. This CDR3 has 16 amino acids. The CDR3 DNA reads as TGTGCCAGCAGTTTGTCGTTCGGGCAGATTTACAATGAGCAGTTCTTC. It codes for CASSLSFGQIYNEQFF.

This clonotype was seen ten or more times. The chain links TRBV4-1 to TRBJ2-7; 8 bases fit TRBD1. The CDR3 spans 16 residues. In germline, CDR1 is MGHRA, CDR2 YSYEKL. V was clipped by 4 bases and J by 5 bases; unmatched bases: 13. This chain's CDR3 is CASSLKTGTGIHEQYF. The CDR3 coding sequence is TGCGCCAGCAGCCTAAAGACCGGGACAGGAATCCACGAGCAGTACTTC.

This clonotype was seen repeatedly, ten times or more. The V gene is TRBV5-1, the J gene TRBJ2-3; no reliable D call. Trimming cost V 4 bases and J 7 bases, with 16 bases left between them. The length of the CDR3 is 14 residues. The V gene's germline CDR1 is SGHRS and CDR2 YFSETQ. The CDR3 region is CASSLPRTDNTQYF. CDR3 DNA sequence: TGCGCCAGCAGCCTCCCCCGGACCGACAATACGCAGTATTTT.

The J gene is TRBJ2-4, the V gene TRBV9, with D possibly matching TRBD1 (5 bases). CDR1 is SGDLS and CDR2 is YYNGEE in the germline V gene. The CDR3 contains 15 residues. V was clipped by 0 bases and J by 0 bases, with 7 bases between them. CDR3 DNA sequence: TGTGCCAGCAGCGTAGGTGGGGCAGCCAAAAACATTCAGTACTTC. Translating gives CASSVGGAAKNIQYF.

The rearrangement joins TRBV18 to TRBJ2-1; D is possibly TRBD2 (5 bases). The V end was cut by 4 bases, the J end by 3 bases, with 16 bases between. Germline-derived CDR1 and CDR2 are KGHSH and LQKENI. This CDR3 region has 16 residues. The CDR3 region is CASSRPGLGGYNEQFF. CDR3 nucleotides: TGTGCCAGCTCACGCCCCGGGCTAGGAGGCTACAATGAGCAGTTCTTC.

This clonotype was counted only a few times. The chain is built from TRBV12-3 or TRBV12-4 and TRBJ1-4, with TRBD1 matching 11 bases. This CDR3 has 15 residues. With V trimmed by 8 bases and J by 10 bases, 12 bases remained unmatched. CDR3 nucleotides: TGTGCCAGCCTCTCTCCCGGACAGGGGGCGGGAAAACTGTTTTTT. It yields the protein CASLSPGQGAGKLFF.

For this clonotype: At one boundary the junction diverges from the germline segment, which might be a read error. This chain uses TRBV20-1 with TRBJ1-1, with D uncertain. The CDR3 extends over 9 amino acids. Looked up from germline, CDR1 is DFQATT and CDR2 is SNEGSKA (reference sequence). The CDR3 nucleotides read TGCAGTGCTCCCCAAATCCCCTTTTTT. It specifies CSAPQIPFF.

The gene calls are TRBV29-1 and TRBJ1-1; D is uncertain. This CDR3 has 12 amino acids. V was clipped by 7 bases and J by 0 bases, with 9 bases between them. The germline gives CDR1 SQVTM, CDR2 ANQGSEA. Here the CDR3 reads CSAPTLNTEAFF. The CDR3 nucleotides read TGCAGCGCGCCGACACTGAACACTGAAGCTTTCTTT.

This clonotype was found many times. J is TRBJ2-2 and V is TRBV12-3 or TRBV12-4; possibly TRBD1 for D (6 bases). CDR3 length: 15 amino acids. Between the trimmed V and J ends, which lost 8 bases and 1 base, there was a span of 14 bases. The CDR3 nucleotides are TGTGCCAGCCTGGGGGCAGCAGTGAACACCGGGGAGCTGTTTTTT. Translation gives CASLGAAVNTGELFF.